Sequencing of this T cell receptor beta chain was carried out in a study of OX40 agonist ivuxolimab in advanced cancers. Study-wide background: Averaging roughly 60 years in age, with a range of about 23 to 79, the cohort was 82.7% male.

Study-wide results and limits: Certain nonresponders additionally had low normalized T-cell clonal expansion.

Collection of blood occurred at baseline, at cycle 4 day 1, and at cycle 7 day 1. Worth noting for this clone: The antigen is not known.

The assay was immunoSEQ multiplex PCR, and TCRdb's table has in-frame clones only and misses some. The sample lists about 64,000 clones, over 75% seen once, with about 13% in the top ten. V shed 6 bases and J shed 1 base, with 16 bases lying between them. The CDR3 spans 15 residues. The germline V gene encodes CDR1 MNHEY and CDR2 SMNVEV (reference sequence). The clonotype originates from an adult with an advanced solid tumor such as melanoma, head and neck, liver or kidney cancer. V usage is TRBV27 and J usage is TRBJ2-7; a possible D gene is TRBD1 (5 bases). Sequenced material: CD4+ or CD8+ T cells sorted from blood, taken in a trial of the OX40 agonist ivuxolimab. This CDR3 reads CASRGVTEESYEQYF. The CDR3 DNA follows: TGTGCCAGCAGAGGGGTTACAGAGGAGTCCTACGAGCAGTACTTC.